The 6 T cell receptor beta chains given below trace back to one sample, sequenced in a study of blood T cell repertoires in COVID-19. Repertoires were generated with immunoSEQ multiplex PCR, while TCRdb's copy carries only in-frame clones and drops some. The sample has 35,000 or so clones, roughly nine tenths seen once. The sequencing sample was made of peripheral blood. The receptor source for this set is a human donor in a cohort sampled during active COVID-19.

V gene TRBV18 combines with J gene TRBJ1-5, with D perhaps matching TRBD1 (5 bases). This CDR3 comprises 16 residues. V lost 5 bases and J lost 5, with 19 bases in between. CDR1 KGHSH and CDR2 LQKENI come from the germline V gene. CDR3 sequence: CASSISTLGGDQPQHF. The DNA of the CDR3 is TGTGCCAGCTCAATCTCGACCCTCGGGGGTGATCAGCCCCAGCATTTT.

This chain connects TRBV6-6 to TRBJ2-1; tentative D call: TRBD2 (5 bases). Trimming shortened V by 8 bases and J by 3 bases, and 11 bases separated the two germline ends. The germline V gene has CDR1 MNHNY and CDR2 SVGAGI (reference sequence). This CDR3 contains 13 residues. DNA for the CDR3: TGTGCCAGCCATACCCGGGGCTACAATGAGCAGTTCTTC. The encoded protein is CASHTRGYNEQFF.

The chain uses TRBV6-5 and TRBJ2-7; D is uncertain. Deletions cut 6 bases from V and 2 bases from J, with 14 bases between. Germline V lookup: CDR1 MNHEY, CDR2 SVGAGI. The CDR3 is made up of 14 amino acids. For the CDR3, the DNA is TGTGCCAGCAGGCCGGTGGCCAGCGCCTACGAGCAGTACTTC. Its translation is CASRPVASAYEQYF.

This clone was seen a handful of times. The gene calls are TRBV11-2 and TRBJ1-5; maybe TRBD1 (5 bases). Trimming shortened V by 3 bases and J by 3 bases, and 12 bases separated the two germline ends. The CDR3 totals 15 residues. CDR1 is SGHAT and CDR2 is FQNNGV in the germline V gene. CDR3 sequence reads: CASSLAAGPNQPQHF. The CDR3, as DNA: TGTGCCAGCAGCTTGGCAGCAGGGCCCAATCAGCCCCAGCATTTT.

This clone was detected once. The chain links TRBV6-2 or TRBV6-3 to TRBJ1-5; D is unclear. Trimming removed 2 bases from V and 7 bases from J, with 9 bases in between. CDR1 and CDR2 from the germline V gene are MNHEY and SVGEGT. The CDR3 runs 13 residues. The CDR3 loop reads CASSYREEQPQHF. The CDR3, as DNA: TGTGCCAGCAGTTACAGGGAGGAACAGCCCCAGCATTTT.

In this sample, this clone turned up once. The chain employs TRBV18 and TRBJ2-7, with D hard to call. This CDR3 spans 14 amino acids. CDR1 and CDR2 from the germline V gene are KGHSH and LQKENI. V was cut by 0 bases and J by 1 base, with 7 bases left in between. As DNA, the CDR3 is TGTGCCAGCTCACCACCGCCCGGTTCCTACGAGCAGTACTTC. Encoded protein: CASSPPPGSYEQYF.